These 23 T cell receptor beta chains originate from one sample sequenced in a study of tumor-infiltrating lymphocytes in oesophageal squamous cell carcinoma. TCRdb used MiXCR to reprocess the PCR reads, holding one entry per CDR3 protein. Among under 20,000 distinct CDR3 sequences listed, nearly 45% were seen once. The sample was esophageal tumor tissue. These receptors were obtained from a male donor with esophageal squamous cell carcinoma.

The rearrangement joins TRBV7-6 to TRBJ2-4; 8 bases match TRBD1. The J call is in doubt because the DNA end fits TRBJ2-7 better. Germline values: CDR1 SGHVS, CDR2 FNYEAQ. This CDR3 comprises 11 residues. CDR3 region: CASSTGGEQYF. Here the CDR3 DNA reads TGTGCCAGCAGCACAGGGGGCGAGCAGTACTTC.

The chain has TRBV7-3 and TRBJ2-6; D not resolved. V was cut by 5 bases and J by 0 bases, with 11 bases left in between. This CDR3 comprises 16 residues. The V gene's germline CDR1 is SGHTA and CDR2 FQGTGA. The DNA of the CDR3 is TGTGCCAGCAGCCCGCTGGGAAGCTCTGGGGCCAACGTCCTGACTTTC. This codes for CASSPLGSSGANVLTF.

A single count supports this clonotype. One junction end does not reproduce the germline sequence, and a read error may be involved. The V gene is TRBV12-3 or TRBV12-4, the J gene TRBJ2-2, with D tentatively TRBD2 (5 bases). There are 12 residues in the CDR3. The CDR3 loop is CASSFRPGELYF. CDR3 nucleotide sequence: TGTGCCAGCAGTTTCAGGCCCGGGGAGCTGTATTTT.

The CDR3 DNA follows: TGTGCCAGCAGCTCCGACAGGGGACTCAAAAACATTCAGTACTTC. It specifies CASSSDRGLKNIQYF. The chain is built from TRBV11-1 and TRBJ2-1; 8 bases match TRBD1. The DNA end lines up better with TRBJ2-4; the J call may be wrong. The CDR3 is made up of 15 amino acids. Germline values: CDR1 SGHAT, CDR2 FQDESV (reference sequence).

Regarding this clonotype: Here the CDR3 omits its conserved ending phenylalanine or tryptophan, so a read error is the likely source. The limits of the CDR3 on the DNA are not certain, so only TCRdb's listed CDR3 is given. The rearrangement joins TRBV7-8 to TRBJ2-7; TRBD1 was called by the table and not checked on the DNA. CDR1 is SGHVS, CDR2 FQNEAQ, per germline. The CDR3 length is 17 residues, termini included. CDR3: CASSPGQSNSYGYTFGS.

Many counts were recorded for this clonotype. The rearrangement links TRBV27 to TRBJ1-1, with no clear D. Trimming left V 0 bases short and J 3 bases short, with 23 bases between. The CDR3 is made up of 19 amino acids. Germline CDR1 MNHEY, CDR2 SMNVEV (reference sequence). The CDR3, as DNA: TGTGCCAGCAGTTTATCTGCTGTGGTGTTGAAGGTGAAGGACACTGAAGCTTTCTTT. Protein: CASSLSAVVLKVKDTEAFF.

This chain uses TRBV7-8 with TRBJ2-5; D ambiguous. The closer fit of TRBJ2-1 to the DNA end suggests the J call may be wrong. The CDR3 is 14 amino acids. Germline V gene sequence: CDR1 SGHVS, CDR2 FQNEAQ. CDR3 region: CASSLASERGGQFF. As DNA, the CDR3 is TGTGCCAGCAGCTTAGCCTCAGAGCGAGGCGGGCAGTTCTTC.

This clonotype was detected ten times or more. The chain joins TRBV5-8 to TRBJ2-5; D not certain. V shed 0 bases and J shed 5 bases, with 11 bases lying between them. CDR1 and CDR2 from the germline V gene are SGHTS and YDEGEE. This CDR3 has 14 residues. CDR3 amino acids: CASSLVVPWETQYF. The CDR3 DNA is TGTGCCAGCAGCTTGGTTGTCCCTTGGGAGACCCAGTACTTC.

Comments on this clonotype: The CDR3 does not close with the conserved phenylalanine or tryptophan, likely indicating a read error. The DNA is left out, because the CDR3 cannot be placed on it with certainty; the CDR3 is given as TCRdb lists it. The rearrangement joins TRBV23-1 to TRBJ2-7; the D call in the table, TRBD1, was not verified against the DNA. TRBV23-1 is designated an ORF whose function remains uncertain. The CDR3 numbers 8 amino acids, ends counted. CDR3 protein: CASSQHGQ.

The genes are TRBV7-2 and TRBJ2-1; 9 nucleotides align to TRBD2. Near its end, the DNA agrees better with TRBJ2-7, so the J call may be wrong. From germline, CDR1 is SGHTA and CDR2 FQGNSA. The CDR3 spans 18 residues. The CDR3 loop is CASSPGRWTSAKSYEQYF. Here the CDR3 DNA reads TGTGCCAGCAGCCCGGGTCGGTGGACTAGCGCTAAATCCTACGAGCAGTACTTC.

This clonotype was seen repeatedly, ten times or more. The chain has TRBV10-3 and TRBJ1-4, with 8 positions matching TRBD1. The CDR3 is made up of 15 amino acids. In germline, CDR1 is ENHRY, CDR2 SYGVKD. Germline trimming cut 3 bases from V and 6 bases from J; bases unmatched to any gene: 6. The CDR3 DNA reads TGTGCCATCAGTGATTGGACAGGGCTGGATGAAAAACTGTTTTTT. Translation gives CAISDWTGLDEKLFF.

The chain is built from TRBV27 and TRBJ2-1; perhaps TRBD1 as D (6 bases). The CDR3 has 14 residues. The germline V gene has CDR1 MNHEY and CDR2 SMNVEV (reference sequence). Trimming stripped 6 bases from V and 3 bases from J, with 12 bases between. CDR3 sequence reads: CASRQGGLYNEQFF. CDR3 coding DNA: TGTGCCAGCAGACAGGGTGGCCTCTACAATGAGCAGTTCTTC.

This clonotype was observed a handful of times. The chain has TRBV7-2 and TRBJ1-2; D gene ambiguous. Trimming shortened V by 4 bases and J by 6 bases, and 15 bases separated the two germline ends. The CDR3 is 14 amino acids. Germline CDR1 reads SGHTA; CDR2 reads FQGNSA. CDR3 loop: CASSSSSGMDGYTF. CDR3 DNA sequence: TGTGCCAGCAGCTCGAGTAGTGGGATGGATGGCTACACCTTC.

About this clonotype: The conserved final phenylalanine or tryptophan is absent from the CDR3, which likely points to a read error. No DNA is shown, since the ends of the CDR3 on it are uncertain; the CDR3 is the one TCRdb lists. This chain connects TRBV7-3 to TRBJ2-1; TRBD1, the table's D call, lacks a check against the DNA. The CDR3 is made up of 17 amino acids, end residues included. Germline V gives CDR1 SGHTA, CDR2 FQGTGA. Here the CDR3 reads CASSRYREMRRPSTSAP.

The V gene is TRBV25-1, the J gene TRBJ2-7, with 11 bases identical to TRBD2. The J call may be mistaken, given a closer DNA end match to TRBJ2-5. Germline-derived CDR1 and CDR2 are MGHDK and SYGVNS. The CDR3 length is 17 residues. In DNA form, the CDR3 reads TGTGCCAGCAGTCCCCGGTGGACTAGCGGGCATCAAGAGACCCAGTACTTC. Protein: CASSPRWTSGHQETQYF.

Remarks on this clonotype: No conserved phenylalanine or tryptophan ends this CDR3, so it is likely a read error. It is unclear where the CDR3 begins or ends on the DNA, so no DNA is shown, and the CDR3 is as TCRdb lists it. The chain combines TRBV7-6 with TRBJ2-5; whether TRBD2, the table's D call, matches the DNA was not checked. The CDR3 contains 18 residues when both ends are counted. Germline CDR1 and CDR2: SGHVS and FNYEAQ. The CDR3 sequence: CASSSWSGQGPYEQYFGA.

Concerning this clonotype: The junction does not match germline at one end; this may be a read error. V is TRBV5-3 and J is TRBJ2-6, with a weak D call TRBD2 (6 bases). TRBV5-3 is assigned to the ORF class and has an uncertain function. This CDR3 spans 16 amino acids. The chain's CDR3 is CASSLGGVRGANVLTF. As DNA, the CDR3 is TGTGCCAGCAGCTTGGGGGGAGTTCGGGGGGCCAACGTCCTGACTTTC.

The rearrangement links TRBV27 to TRBJ2-2; tentatively, D is TRBD1 (6 bases). Germline CDR1 is MNHEY and CDR2 is SMNVEV (reference sequence). Deletions cut 5 bases from V and 6 bases from J, with 10 bases between. This CDR3 comprises 13 residues. CDR3 in amino acids: CASSLQGSGELFF. Here the CDR3 DNA reads TGTGCCAGCAGTCTCCAGGGGTCCGGGGAGCTGTTTTTT.

Details on this clonotype: One end of the junction varies from germline; a read error may be responsible. This chain connects TRBV7-6 to TRBJ2-3; 9 bases are shared with TRBD1. Germline-derived CDR1 and CDR2 are SGHVS and FNYEAQ. The CDR3 contains 17 residues. CDR3 coding DNA: TGTGCTAGCAGCTTAGATATCCGGGACAGGGACACAGATACGCAGTATTTT. This sequence encodes CASSLDIRDRDTDTQYF.

This sequence joins TRBV10-3 and TRBJ2-7; possibly TRBD1 for D (7 bases). TRBJ2-5 matches the DNA end more closely, so the J call is doubtful. The CDR3 is 14 residues long. Per germline, CDR1 ENHRY and CDR2 SYGVKD. In nucleotides, the CDR3 is TGTGCCATCAGTGAAGGAGGGGGCAGGGAGACCCAGTACTTC. As protein: CAISEGGGRETQYF.

This sequence joins TRBV28 and TRBJ2-6; a weak D match, TRBD1 (5 bases). V lost 6 bases and J lost 1, with 10 bases in between. CDR3 length equals 15 residues. Germline V gene lookup returns CDR1 MDHEN and CDR2 SYDVKM. In DNA, the CDR3 is TGTGCCAGCAGCCGCGACAGATCTGGGGCCAACGTCCTGACTTTC. It encodes CASSRDRSGANVLTF.

This clonotype has at least ten counts. The chain employs TRBV10-2 and TRBJ2-4; D could derive from TRBD1 or TRBD2 (5 bases each). Looked up from germline, CDR1 is WSHSY and CDR2 is SAAADI. The CDR3 is 12 residues long. Trimming took off 2 bases at V and 8 bases at J, with 7 bases between the two ends. The chain's CDR3 is CASSEQGDIQYF. The CDR3, as DNA: TGCGCCAGCAGTGAGCAGGGAGACATTCAGTACTTC.

There are a few counts of this clonotype. The rearrangement joins TRBV7-6 to TRBJ2-6; D unclear. Germline V CDR1 and CDR2: SGHVS, FNYEAQ. Deletions cut 5 bases from V and 0 bases from J, with 8 bases between. This CDR3 contains 15 residues. The CDR3 loop is CASSTVFSGANVLTF. CDR3 in DNA: TGTGCCAGCAGCACAGTGTTCTCTGGGGCCAACGTCCTGACTTTC.